These T cell receptor beta chains were read from a single sample in a study of somatic mutations in cytotoxic T cells in rheumatoid arthritis. The repertoire was sequenced with immunoSEQ multiplex PCR; TCRdb's copy has only in-frame clones and lacks some. The table shows around 16,000 clones, with about 72% occurring only once. Sequenced input: CD8+ T cells sorted from blood. The receptors were gathered from an adult with rheumatoid arthritis. Both conserved end residues are part of each CDR3. The order of the fields is clone size, V gene, D gene, J gene, CDR3 protein, CDR3 DNA. The D gene is left open where the match is weak. Clone size is not always given. Where it is, it says once, few, many or a class for expanded clones.

-	TRBV5-6	-	TRBJ2-2	CASTTSTDYSANTGELFF	TGTGCCAGCACCACCTCGACAGACTACTCCGCGAACACCGGGGAGCTGTTTTTT
-	TRBV28	TRBD2	TRBJ2-5	CASSFLAGGETQYF	TGTGCCAGCAGTTTTCTAGCGGGGGGAGAGACCCAGTACTTC
-	TRBV9	-	TRBJ2-7	CASSVGQDLYEQYF	TGTGCCAGCAGCGTAGGGCAGGACCTCTACGAGCAGTACTTC
-	TRBV2	-	TRBJ1-3	CASSARGSGNTIYF	TGTGCCAGCAGCGCTAGGGGCTCTGGAAACACCATATATTTT
-	TRBV27	-	TRBJ2-2	CASRLSGNTGELFF	TGTGCCAGCAGGTTAAGTGGGAACACCGGGGAGCTGTTTTTT
-	TRBV9	-	TRBJ1-1	CASSVAGAQFGNTEAFF	TGTGCCAGCAGCGTAGCTGGGGCCCAATTCGGGAACACTGAAGCTTTCTTT
-	TRBV6-1	-	TRBJ2-7	CASRQGYEQYF	TGTGCCAGCAGACAGGGCTACGAGCAGTACTTC
-	TRBV28	-	TRBJ2-2	CASGAITNTGELFF	TGTGCCAGCGGGGCCATCACGAACACCGGGGAGCTGTTTTTT
-	TRBV5-1	TRBD1	TRBJ2-1	CASSLYIGTVNEQFF	TGCGCCAGCAGCTTGTATATTGGGACAGTAAATGAGCAGTTCTTC
-	TRBV27	TRBD1	TRBJ2-1	CASTPRTGGNEQFF	TGTGCCAGCACCCCCAGAACAGGGGGCAATGAGCAGTTCTTC
-	TRBV30	-	TRBJ1-4	CAWKGRGDLEKLFF	TGTGCCTGGAAAGGTCGGGGGGATCTTGAAAAACTGTTTTTT
-	TRBV28	-	TRBJ1-5	CASSSKGETYSNQPQHF	TGTGCCAGCAGTAGTAAGGGGGAGACCTATAGCAATCAGCCCCAGCATTTT
-	TRBV11-2	-	TRBJ1-2	CASSLVWGGRGTHGYTF	TGTGCCAGCAGCTTAGTTTGGGGGGGAAGGGGGACACATGGCTACACCTTC
-	TRBV5-4	-	TRBJ2-6	CASSFLSGANVLTF	TGTGCCAGCAGCTTTCTCTCTGGGGCCAACGTCCTGACTTTC
-	TRBV5-8	TRBD1	TRBJ1-2	CASSFQGDHTF	TGTGCCAGCAGCTTCCAGGGGGATCACACCTTC
-	TRBV7-9	-	TRBJ2-7	CASSSHSSYEQYF	TGTGCCAGCAGCTCGCACAGCTCCTACGAGCAGTACTTC
-	TRBV6-5	-	TRBJ2-1	CASSYLPLNEQFF	TGTGCCAGCAGTTACCTCCCTTTGAATGAGCAGTTCTTC
once	TRBV9	-	TRBJ1-4	CASSVGSRTNEKLFF	TGTGCCAGCAGCGTAGGGAGCCGAACTAATGAAAAACTGTTTTTT
-	TRBV7-6	-	TRBJ2-7	CASSNPGEQYF	TGTGCCAGCAGCAATCCAGGCGAGCAGTACTTC
-	TRBV6-6	-	TRBJ2-5	CASSPLRIGETQYF	TGTGCCAGCAGTCCCCTCCGGATAGGAGAGACCCAGTACTTC
-	TRBV5-1	-	TRBJ2-1	CASSLPPRESYNEQFF	TGCGCCAGCAGCTTGCCCCCAAGGGAATCCTACAATGAGCAGTTCTTC
large	TRBV6-5	-	TRBJ2-7	CASSSGLRGEQYF	TGTGCCAGCAGTTCAGGCCTCCGGGGAGAGCAGTACTTC
few	TRBV7-9	TRBD1	TRBJ1-1	CASIRQGGRRTEAFF	TGTGCCAGCATCAGACAGGGCGGACGACGAACTGAAGCTTTCTTT
-	TRBV2	-	TRBJ1-3	CASSPVAKTIYF	TGTGCCAGCAGTCCAGTAGCGAAGACCATATATTTT
once	TRBV4-1	-	TRBJ2-3	CASGVGADTQYF	TGCGCCAGCGGGGTGGGGGCAGATACGCAGTATTTT
once	TRBV11-2	-	TRBJ2-5	CASSLGRRTQGETQYF	TGTGCCAGCAGCCTAGGCAGACGAACCCAAGGGGAGACCCAGTACTTC
-	TRBV6-5	-	TRBJ1-4	CASSTGLRNEKLFF	TGTGCCAGCAGTACCGGACTGAGGAATGAAAAACTGTTTTTT
medium-sized	TRBV6-5	-	TRBJ1-4	CASSYTNRVANEKLFF	TGTGCCAGCAGTTACACCAACAGGGTAGCTAATGAAAAACTGTTTTTT
-	TRBV19	-	TRBJ1-3	CASSMTDLSGNTIYF	TGTGCCAGTAGTATGACGGACCTCTCTGGAAACACCATATATTTT
-	TRBV7-2	-	TRBJ2-4	CASSLVEGLAKNIQYF	TGTGCCAGCAGCTTAGTGGAGGGCTTGGCCAAAAACATTCAGTACTTC
once	TRBV4-1	-	TRBJ2-1	CASSQERGANEQFF	TGCGCCAGCAGCCAAGAGAGGGGTGCCAATGAGCAGTTCTTC
-	TRBV9	-	TRBJ1-2	CASSVGTRDYGYTF	TGTGCCAGCAGCGTGGGAACAAGGGACTATGGCTACACCTTC
-	TRBV7-8	-	TRBJ1-3	CASSSPKGVIGSGNTIYF	TGTGCCAGCAGCTCCCCCAAGGGGGTTATCGGATCTGGAAACACCATATATTTT
-	TRBV27	-	TRBJ1-1	CASSWGSGGNTEAFF	TGTGCCAGCAGTTGGGGGTCGGGGGGGAACACTGAAGCTTTCTTT
few	TRBV7-8	-	TRBJ1-1	CASRAGRLLNTEAFF	TGTGCCAGCAGGGCAGGCAGACTACTGAACACTGAAGCTTTCTTT
-	TRBV13	TRBD1	TRBJ2-2	CASKGQTGDESGELFF	TGTGCCAGCAAGGGGCAGACAGGGGACGAGTCCGGGGAGCTGTTTTTT
-	TRBV5-4	-	TRBJ1-6	CASSLGERNSPLHF	TGTGCCAGCAGCTTGGGCGAGAGGAATTCACCCCTCCACTTT
-	TRBV4-1	-	TRBJ2-7	CASSQVSAGPYEQYF	TGCGCCAGCAGCCAAGTCTCGGCGGGGCCCTACGAGCAGTACTTC
-	TRBV29-1	-	TRBJ2-5	CSVDSHRSWETQYF	TGCAGCGTTGATAGCCACCGCTCGTGGGAGACCCAGTACTTC
-	TRBV15	TRBD2	TRBJ2-3	CATSRALLTSPRRVTDTQYF	TGTGCCACCAGCAGAGCCCTACTGACTAGCCCCAGGCGGGTCACAGATACGCAGTATTTT
-	TRBV27	TRBD2	TRBJ2-1	CASSSRTSGVGNEQFF	TGTGCCAGCAGTTCCCGGACTAGCGGGGTGGGTAATGAGCAGTTCTTC
-	TRBV7-6	TRBD2	TRBJ2-3	CASSRAGGTDTQYF	TGTGCCAGCAGCCGAGCGGGGGGCACAGATACGCAGTATTTT